The 4 T cell receptor beta chains presented below share a single source sample, sequenced in a study of T cell therapy after organ transplantation. Some clones are missing from TCRdb's copy, which holds only in-frame ones; the method was immunoSEQ multiplex PCR. The repertoire has 5,800 or so clones, just under 75% of them found once; the top ten carry under 30%. These receptors' targets are unknown. Time point defined: 4-8 weeks after completion of therapy. The material was CD8+ T cells from blood, obtained after autologous CMV-specific T cell therapy. These TCRs come from a human patient who had received a solid organ transplant and had CMV disease. The graft donor may have contributed some T cells.

CDR3 sequence (DNA): TGTGCCAGCAGTGAAGAGAGTTGGGAAAACATTCAGTACTTC. The encoded protein is CASSEESWENIQYF. J is TRBJ2-4 and V is TRBV6-1; D not certain. Germline V CDR1 and CDR2: MNHNS, SASEGT. The CDR3 is 14 amino acids. V was shortened by 1 base and J by 5 bases, with 9 bases between the two germline ends.

V is TRBV25-1 and J is TRBJ2-2; D unresolved. The germline gives CDR1 MGHDK, CDR2 SYGVNS. The CDR3 has 14 residues. V was cut by 5 bases and J by 3 bases, with 10 bases left in between. The chain's CDR3 is CASSPELYTGELFF. CDR3 DNA sequence: TGTGCCAGCAGTCCAGAACTGTACACCGGGGAGCTGTTTTTT.

The sample holds one count of this clone. V usage is TRBV5-4 and J usage is TRBJ1-1; no reliable D call. The CDR3 is 15 residues long. Germline CDR1 reads SGHNT; CDR2 reads YYREEE (reference sequence). V was pared by 3 bases and J by 4 bases, with 16 bases between. CDR3 sequence reads: CASSWSMVSSTEAFF. For the CDR3, the DNA is TGTGCCAGCAGCTGGAGTATGGTGAGTAGCACTGAAGCTTTCTTT. Filled out from reference TRBV5-4 and TRBJ1-1, the complete variable domain reads ETGVTQSPTHLIKTRGQQVTLRCSSQSGHNTVSWYQQALGQGPQFIFQYYREEENGRGNFPPRFSGLQFPNYSSELNVNALELDDSALYLCASSWSMVSSTEAFFGQGTRLTVV.

The chain is built from TRBV9 and TRBJ2-1; D uncertain. With 3 bases removed from V and 0 bases from J, the gap between germline ends came to 13 bases. The V gene's germline CDR1 is SGDLS and CDR2 YYNGEE. This CDR3 spans 16 amino acids. CDR3 DNA sequence: TGTGCCAGCAGCGCCCCCCTACCGAGCTCCTACAATGAGCAGTTCTTC. Its protein is CASSAPLPSSYNEQFF.